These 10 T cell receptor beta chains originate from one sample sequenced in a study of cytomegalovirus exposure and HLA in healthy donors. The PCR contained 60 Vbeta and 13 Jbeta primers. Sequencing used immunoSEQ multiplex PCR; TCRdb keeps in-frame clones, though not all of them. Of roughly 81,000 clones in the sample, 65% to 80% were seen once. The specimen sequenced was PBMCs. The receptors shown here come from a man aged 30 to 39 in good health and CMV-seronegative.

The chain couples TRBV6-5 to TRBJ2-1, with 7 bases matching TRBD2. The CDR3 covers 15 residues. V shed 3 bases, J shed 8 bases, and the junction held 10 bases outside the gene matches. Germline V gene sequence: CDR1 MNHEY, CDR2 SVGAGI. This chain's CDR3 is CASSYSVGRGYEQFF. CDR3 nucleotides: TGTGCCAGCAGTTATTCGGTCGGGCGGGGGTATGAGCAGTTCTTC.

The CDR3 bases are TGTGCCAGCAGTGCAACACCCGGGGAGCTGTTTTTT. Amino acids: CASSATPGELFF. The chain carries TRBV6-5 and TRBJ2-2, with D unresolved. The germline CDR1 and CDR2 sequences are MNHEY and SVGAGI. The CDR3 sequence is 12 residues long. Trimming took 5 bases from V and 6 from J, leaving 7 bases between them.

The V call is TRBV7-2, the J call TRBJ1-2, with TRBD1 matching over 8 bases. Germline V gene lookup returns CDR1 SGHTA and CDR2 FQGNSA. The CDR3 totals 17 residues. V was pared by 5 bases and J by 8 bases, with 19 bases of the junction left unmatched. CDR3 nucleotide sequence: TGTGCCAGCAGCCTCTGGACAGGGAACGTTCCCGCTTCAGGCTACACCTTC. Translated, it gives CASSLWTGNVPASGYTF.

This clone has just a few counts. The CDR3 is CASTLGDTSGANVLTF. The DNA of the CDR3 is TGTGCCAGCACCTTGGGGGACACCTCTGGGGCCAACGTCCTGACTTTC. V and J are TRBV28 and TRBJ2-6; TRBD1 is a possible D gene (6 bases). Germline V gives CDR1 MDHEN, CDR2 SYDVKM. V was cut by 7 bases and J by 0 bases, with 13 bases left in between. This CDR3 comprises 16 residues. The variable domain in full, completed from reference TRBV28 and TRBJ2-6, reads DVKVTQSSRYLVKRTGEKVFLECVQDMDHENMFWYRQDPGLGLRLIYFSYDVKMKEKGDIPEGYSVSREKKERFSLILESASTNQTSMYLCASTLGDTSGANVLTFGAGSRLTVL.

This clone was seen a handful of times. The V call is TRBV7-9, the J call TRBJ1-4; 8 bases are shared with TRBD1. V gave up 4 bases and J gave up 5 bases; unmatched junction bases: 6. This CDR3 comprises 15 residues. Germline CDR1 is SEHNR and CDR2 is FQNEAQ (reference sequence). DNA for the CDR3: TGTGCCAGCAGCTACCAGGGGGCTCTAAATGAAAAACTGTTTTTT. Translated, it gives CASSYQGALNEKLFF.

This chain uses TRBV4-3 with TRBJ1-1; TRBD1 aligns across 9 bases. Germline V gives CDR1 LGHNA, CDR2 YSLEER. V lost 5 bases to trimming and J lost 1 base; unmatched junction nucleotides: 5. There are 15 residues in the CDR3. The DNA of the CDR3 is TGCGCCAGCAGCTTTAGGACAGGGGCGAACACTGAAGCTTTCTTT. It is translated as CASSFRTGANTEAFF.

For the CDR3, the DNA is TGTGCCAGCAGCTCGACAGTGAACACTGAAGCTTTCTTT. The encoded protein is CASSSTVNTEAFF. The chain combines TRBV5-5 with TRBJ1-1; perhaps TRBD1 as D (5 bases). This CDR3 region has 13 residues. Trimming shortened V by 3 bases and J by 0 bases, and 6 bases separated the two germline ends. Germline loops: CDR1 SGHKS, CDR2 YYEKEE (reference sequence).

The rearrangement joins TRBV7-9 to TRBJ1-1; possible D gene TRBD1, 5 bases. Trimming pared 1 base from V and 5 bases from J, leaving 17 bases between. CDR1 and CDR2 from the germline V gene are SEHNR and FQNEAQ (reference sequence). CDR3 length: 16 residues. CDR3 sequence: CASSLGRDSRSTEAFF. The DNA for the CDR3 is TGTGCCAGCAGCTTAGGAAGGGACTCTAGAAGTACTGAAGCTTTCTTT.

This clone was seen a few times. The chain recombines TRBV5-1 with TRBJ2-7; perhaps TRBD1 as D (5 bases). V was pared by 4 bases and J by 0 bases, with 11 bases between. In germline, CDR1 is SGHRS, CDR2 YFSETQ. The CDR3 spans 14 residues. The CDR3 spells CASSPPGISYEQYF. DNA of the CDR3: TGCGCCAGCAGCCCCCCAGGGATCTCCTACGAGCAGTACTTC. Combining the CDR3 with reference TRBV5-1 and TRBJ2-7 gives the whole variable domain KAGVTQTPRYLIKTRGQQVTLSCSPISGHRSVSWYQQTPGQGLQFLFEYFSETQRNKGNFPGRFSGRQFSNSRSEMNVSTLELGDSALYLCASSPPGISYEQYFGPGTRLTVT.

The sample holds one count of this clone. CDR3 sequence: CASSATGQGRNPNYGYTF. The CDR3, as DNA: TGTGCCAGCAGCGCCACAGGACAGGGGCGAAACCCAAACTATGGCTACACCTTC. The V gene is TRBV7-8, the J gene TRBJ1-2, with TRBD1 matching 9 bases. With 5 bases clipped from V and 2 bases from J, the junction kept 15 bases outside the gene matches. Germline V gene data show CDR1 as SGHVS and CDR2 as FQNEAQ. CDR3 length: 18 residues.